This TCR beta chain was recorded in a study of blood T cell repertoires in COVID-19. In the study overall: The origin of the acute and convalescent COVID-19 samples was the United States, Italy and Spain. T cells, B-cell-depleted T cells, or PBMCs supplied cDNA or gDNA.

Germline lookup yields CDR1 KGHSY and CDR2 FQNENV. The V and J ends lost 2 bases and 3 bases respectively, with 7 bases between them. CDR3 length: 13 residues. In the original workflow: Nucleated cell number was recorded as an estimate derived from reference gene primer amplification. Clones were sequenced by immunoSEQ multiplex PCR, and TCRdb holds only the in-frame ones, with some missing. The V and J calls and clone size are taken from that table; D and trimming were inferred from the DNA. The sample carries 120,000 to 150,000 clones, around 84% recorded once. This receptor was identified in a human donor with acute or convalescent COVID-19. The donor label of this sample is uncertain. The chain carries TRBV16 and TRBJ1-2, with D possibly being TRBD1 (5 bases). The sequenced sample consisted of peripheral blood. The CDR3 coding sequence is TGTGCCAGCAGCCAACTCAGGGACTATGGCTACACCTTC. This codes for CASSQLRDYGYTF.